This is a list of T cell receptor beta chains from one sample in a study of T cells in localized non-small cell lung cancer. Assay: immunoSEQ multiplex PCR; the TCRdb copy retains only in-frame clones and omits some. The sample includes about 2,400 clones, 20% to 25% of them seen just once. Material: normal lung tissue next to the tumor, obtained before any cancer treatment. Every receptor here comes from a female donor with stage II lung adenocarcinoma. The CDR3 runs from the conserved cysteine through the conserved F or W. The D gene is left open where the match is weak. Size is omitted from some rows. Given values are once, few, many or a class for expanded clones.

>NA|TRBJ2-7|TRBV19|NA
TGTGCCAGTAGTCCCTCTCCCGGGAGCCAGAACGGGCAGTACTTC
CASSPSPGSQNGQYF
>NA|TRBJ1-2|TRBV11-3|NA
TGTGCCAGCAGCTCCTTTTTGCAGCCGAACTATGGCTACACCTTC
CASSSFLQPNYGYTF
>NA|TRBJ1-1|TRBV6-8|TRBD1
TGTGCCAGCAGCCGACAGGGTTGGGACACTGAAGCTTTCTTT
CASSRQGWDTEAFF
>NA|TRBJ1-1|TRBV6-7|NA
TGTGCCAGCAGTTTAGGGACTGAAGCTTTCTTT
CASSLGTEAFF
>medium-sized|TRBJ2-7|TRBV9|TRBD1
TGTGCCAGCAGTGACAGGGGATATTTAGCTTCGTACGAGCAGTACTTC
CASSDRGYLASYEQYF
>few|TRBJ1-1|TRBV11-3|NA
TGTGCCAGCAGCCCAGGGCAGGCGAACACTGAAGCTTTCTTT
CASSPGQANTEAFF
>medium-sized|TRBJ2-1|TRBV11-3|TRBD2
TGTGCCAGCAGCTTAGGGACTAGCGGGAACTCCTACAATGAGCAGTTCTTC
CASSLGTSGNSYNEQFF
>many|TRBJ2-7|TRBV6-8|NA
TGTGCCAGCAGTTACTCATCGGGACACTGGGGGAGGTACGAGCAGTACTTC
CASSYSSGHWGRYEQYF
>medium-sized|TRBJ1-1|TRBV18|NA
TGTGCCAGCTCGTCCGAAAGAGGGAATAAAGCTTTCTTT
CASSSERGNKAFF
>few|TRBJ2-1|TRBV6-1|NA
TGTGCCAGCAGTGAAGACAGCTCCTACAATGAGCAGTTCTTC
CASSEDSSYNEQFF
>NA|TRBJ2-1|TRBV19|NA
TGTGCCAGTAGTGATATCGGGGCTAGCTCCTACAATGAGCAGTTCTTC
CASSDIGASSYNEQFF
>few|TRBJ2-2|TRBV6-8|NA
TGTGCCAGCAGTATTTACTCTCTGGCGCTGTTTTTT
CASSIYSLALFF
>NA|TRBJ1-2|TRBV1|NA
TGCGCCAGCAGCAACCGGGACAGGGGCAGTGGCTACACCTTC
CASSNRDRGSGYTF
>NA|TRBJ1-6|TRBV11-3|TRBD1
TGTGCCAGCAGCCAAGGACAGGGAAGACCACCCCTCCACTTT
CASSQGQGRPPLHF
>large|TRBJ1-1|TRBV11-3|TRBD1
TGTGCCAGCAGCTTACTCAGACCGGGACAGTCGAACACTGAAGCTTTCTTT
CASSLLRPGQSNTEAFF
>large|TRBJ1-3|TRBV19|TRBD1
TGTGCCAGTAGTGCATCCAGGGGGCCTGGAAACACCATATATTTT
CASSASRGPGNTIYF
>few|TRBJ1-1|TRBV7-1|NA
TGTGCCAGCAGCCCAAATGAGCGAACTGAAGCTTTCTTT
CASSPNERTEAFF
>few|TRBJ2-7|TRBV6-8|NA
TGTGCCAGCATGACGGCAACTACAACCCACGAGCAGTACTTC
CASMTATTTHEQYF
>NA|TRBJ1-6|TRBV19|NA
TGTGCCAGTAGTTTCAGGGAATCACCCCTCCACTTT
CASSFRESPLHF
>few|TRBJ1-1|TRBV11-3|NA
TGTGCCAGCAGGGAACTGGGGACATACAGGACACCCGAGGGGGCTTTCTTT
CASRELGTYRTPEGAFF
>few|TRBJ2-7|TRBV30|TRBD2
TGTGCCTGGAGTTGGGGGACTAGCGAATACGAGCAGTACTTC
CAWSWGTSEYEQYF
>few|TRBJ2-3|TRBV12-5|NA
TGTGCTAGTGGCCCCAGCAGCCACACAGATACGCAGTATTTT
CASGPSSHTDTQYF
>NA|TRBJ2-1|TRBV14|TRBD2
TGTGCCAGCAGCCGGGTAGCGGGGGGCTCCTACAATGAGCAGTTCTTC
CASSRVAGGSYNEQFF
>medium-sized|TRBJ2-2|TRBV11-3|TRBD2
TGTGCCAGCAGCGCCCCATTCGAGGCGGGGGACACCGGGGAGCTGTTTTTT
CASSAPFEAGDTGELFF
>large|TRBJ1-2|TRBV11-3|TRBD1
TGTGCCAGCAGCTTGTTGGGACAGGGTCGAGCACGTGGCTACACCTTC
CASSLLGQGRARGYTF
>NA|TRBJ1-1|TRBV29-1|NA
TGCAGCGTGCCCGGGACGGGGAACACTGAAGCTTTCTTT
CSVPGTGNTEAFF
>NA|TRBJ1-2|TRBV19|TRBD1
TGTGCCAGTAGTACCCCGGGACAGGGGGGCTATGGCTACACCTTC
CASSTPGQGGYGYTF
>NA|TRBJ2-5|TRBV14|TRBD2
TGTGCCAGCAGCCAAGTACTAGCGCCACTAACCCAAGAGACCCAGTACTTC
CASSQVLAPLTQETQYF
>NA|TRBJ2-7|TRBV29-1|NA
TGCAGCGTTGAATCGCCAGGGGGGAGGAACGAGCAGTACTTC
CSVESPGGRNEQYF
>medium-sized|TRBJ1-1|TRBV9|NA
TGTGCCAGCCTACAGGACATGAACACTGAAGCTTTCTTT
CASLQDMNTEAFF